This record covers a single T cell receptor beta chain. The protocol was immunoSEQ multiplex PCR, while the TCRdb copy is restricted to in-frame clones and leaves out a portion. The table shows 12,000 or so clones, with roughly 86% occurring only once. Time point denoted: pre-treatment baseline. V lost 1 base to trimming and J lost 7 bases, with 20 bases between them. Germline loops: CDR1 SQVTM, CDR2 ANQGSEA. There are 16 residues in the CDR3. These data belong to a study of blood T cell dynamics during melanoma immunotherapy. The overall study: Metastatic melanoma patients received first-line pembrolizumab or nivolumab plus ipilimumab.

The rearrangement uses TRBV29-1 and TRBJ2-1; D perhaps matches TRBD2 (5 bases). The source is a human donor with melanoma. Source: blood, taken from a patient treated with checkpoint blockade. The CDR3 sequence: CSVEVPRSGLGNEQFF. DNA for the CDR3: TGCAGCGTTGAAGTCCCGAGGAGCGGTCTGGGAAATGAGCAGTTCTTC.